What follows describes a single T cell receptor beta chain. CDR3 length: 14 amino acids. Germline CDR1 and CDR2: DFQATT and SNEGSKA (reference sequence). Trimming removed 3 bases from V and 5 bases from J; junction bases left unmatched: 6. In the source study's methods: Counts of nucleated cells, estimated from reference gene primer amplification, were obtained. Assay: immunoSEQ multiplex PCR; the TCRdb copy retains only in-frame clones and omits some. The DNA was the basis for D and trimming; V, J and clone size are from that table. The table shows some 340,000 clones, with about 86% occurring only once. This record belongs to a study of blood T cell repertoires in COVID-19. Study-wide context: Acute and convalescent COVID-19 samples came from the United States, Italy and Spain. Sources were T cells, B-cell-depleted T cells, or PBMCs; the material itself was cDNA or gDNA.

This clonotype was sampled from a young man with active or convalescent COVID-19. The chain recombines TRBV20-1 with TRBJ1-4; the match to TRBD1 covers 7 bases. Material: peripheral blood. The CDR3 region has the DNA TGCAGTGCTAGTCCGACAGGGATAAATGAAAAACTGTTTTTT. It is translated as CSASPTGINEKLFF.